Shown below are 22 T cell receptor beta chains from a single sample sequenced in a study of blood T cell repertoires in COVID-19. Repertoires were generated with immunoSEQ multiplex PCR, while TCRdb's copy carries only in-frame clones and drops some. This repertoire shows more than 110,000 clones, 75% to 90% found once; its top ten account for less than 3%. The sequenced sample consisted of peripheral blood. The origin of the receptors is a man aged 60 to 69 with active or convalescent COVID-19.

This clone appeared once. The chain joins TRBV15 to TRBJ1-1; D gene ambiguous. Trimming pared 4 bases from V and 14 bases from J, leaving 14 bases between. This CDR3 region has 11 residues. Germline V gene data show CDR1 as LNHNV and CDR2 as YYDKDF (reference sequence). CDR3 amino acids: CATSTLRERFF. The CDR3 nucleotides are TGTGCCACCAGCACCCTTAGGGAGAGATTCTTT.

Only a few counts were recorded for this clone. The V gene is TRBV27, the J gene TRBJ2-7; 12 nucleotides match TRBD2. The V and J ends lost 6 bases and 4 bases, in that order; junction bases with no gene match: 10. The CDR3 is made up of 16 amino acids. Germline V CDR1 and CDR2: MNHEY, SMNVEV (reference sequence). The CDR3 DNA is TGTGCCAGCAGAGGGGCTAGCGGGAGGGCCGTGTACGAGCAGTACTTC. This sequence encodes CASRGASGRAVYEQYF.

The chain employs TRBV2 and TRBJ1-4, with D unresolved. Germline-derived CDR1 and CDR2 are SNHLY and FYNNEI. The length of the CDR3 is 15 residues. Trimming cost V 1 base and J 5 bases, with 11 bases left between them. The CDR3 loop is CASSEGRGSNEKLFF. CDR3 coding DNA: TGTGCCAGCAGTGAAGGTCGCGGGTCCAATGAAAAACTGTTTTTT.

The chain links TRBV5-4 to TRBJ1-2; TRBD1 aligns across 7 bases. Germline lookup yields CDR1 SGHNT and CDR2 YYREEE (reference sequence). V lost 5 bases to trimming and J lost 4 bases; unmatched junction nucleotides: 11. The CDR3 spans 15 residues. CDR3: CASSAGTERTYGYTF. In DNA, the CDR3 is TGTGCCAGCAGTGCCGGGACAGAGAGAACCTATGGCTACACCTTC.

The chain employs TRBV7-9 and TRBJ2-2, with TRBD1 identical over 8 bases. CDR1 SEHNR and CDR2 FQNEAQ come from the germline V gene (reference sequence). CDR3 length: 14 amino acids. V trimming: 5 bases; J trimming: 7 bases; junction bases outside the gene matches: 6. The CDR3 DNA reads as TGTGCCAGCAGCCGGGACAGGCGGGACGGGGAGCTGTTTTTT. As protein: CASSRDRRDGELFF.

The chain employs TRBV2 and TRBJ2-5; perhaps TRBD2 as D (6 bases). Trimming stripped 11 bases from V and 1 base from J, with 14 bases between. Germline values: CDR1 SNHLY, CDR2 FYNNEI. The CDR3 length is 13 residues. DNA of the CDR3: TGTGCCTCCCGGCGGGGCTTCCAAGAGACCCAGTACTTC. This codes for CASRRGFQETQYF.

This chain uses TRBV28 with TRBJ2-2; perhaps TRBD2 as D (7 bases). Germline assignment: CDR1 MDHEN and CDR2 SYDVKM. Trimming pared 10 bases from V and 4 bases from J, leaving 16 bases between. The CDR3 extends over 14 amino acids. The CDR3 DNA reads as TGTGCCACCGAGGGGGGGTCGCGCACCGGGGAGCTGTTTTTT. This gives the protein CATEGGSRTGELFF.

The rearrangement links TRBV6-4 to TRBJ2-3; 9 bases fit TRBD1. CDR3 length: 15 amino acids. V shed 4 bases, J shed 2 bases, and the junction held 4 bases outside the gene matches. Per germline, CDR1 MRHNA and CDR2 SNTAGT. The chain's CDR3 is CASSADRGPTDTQYF. DNA for the CDR3: TGTGCCAGCAGTGCGGACAGGGGTCCCACAGATACGCAGTATTTT.

V is TRBV9 and J is TRBJ2-5; 12 bases are shared with TRBD2. CDR3 length: 16 residues. Germline trimming cut 2 bases from V and 2 bases from J; bases unmatched to any gene: 4. The V gene's germline CDR1 is SGDLS and CDR2 YYNGEE. The chain's CDR3 is CASSVTTSGGQETQYF. Written as DNA, the CDR3 is TGTGCCAGCAGCGTCACGACTAGCGGGGGACAAGAGACCCAGTACTTC.

The chain is built from TRBV7-8 and TRBJ1-3, with TRBD1 identical over 7 bases. The CDR3 sequence is 14 residues long. The germline CDR1 and CDR2 sequences are SGHVS and FQNEAQ. Unmatched junction bases numbered 8, after V lost 5 bases and J lost 7 bases. The DNA of the CDR3 is TGTGCCAGCAGCCCAGACAGGGTTTGGAACACCATATATTTT. It encodes CASSPDRVWNTIYF.

The CDR3 DNA reads TGTGCCAGCAGCTTGGTCCTAGCGGGGACCCATGAGCAGTTCTTC. Translating gives CASSLVLAGTHEQFF. This chain uses TRBV5-4 with TRBJ2-1, with 9 bases lining up with TRBD2. V shed 0 bases, J shed 8 bases, and the junction held 6 bases outside the gene matches. The CDR3 length is 15 residues. CDR1 is SGHNT and CDR2 is YYREEE in the germline V gene (reference sequence).

The V call is TRBV6-5, the J call TRBJ2-7; 11 bases fit TRBD1. The V gene end was trimmed by 6 bases and the J gene end by 3 bases; junction bases not matched to a gene: 7. CDR3 length: 15 residues. Germline lookup yields CDR1 MNHEY and CDR2 SVGAGI. CDR3 DNA sequence: TGTGCCAGCAGCCGTCCCGGGACAGGGGGCTACGAGCAGTACTTC. As protein: CASSRPGTGGYEQYF.

The gene calls are TRBV2 and TRBJ1-1; D perhaps matches TRBD1 (6 bases). The V end was cut by 5 bases, the J end by 1 base, with 11 bases between. The germline CDR1 and CDR2 sequences are SNHLY and FYNNEI. The CDR3 is 14 amino acids. The CDR3 loop reads CASSYRDKNTEAFF. CDR3 nucleotides: TGTGCCAGCAGTTACCGGGACAAGAACACTGAAGCTTTCTTT.

V and J are TRBV21-1 and TRBJ2-7; the table's D call, TRBD1, was not checked against the DNA. TRBV21-1 is tagged as a pseudogene. The CDR3 is 15 residues long. The DNA for the CDR3 is TGTGCCAGCAGCAAAGAAGTGGACAGTTCCTACGAGCAGTACTTC. Translation gives CASSKEVDSSYEQYF.

This clone was recorded once. The chain joins TRBV7-9 to TRBJ2-5, with D possibly being TRBD2 (6 bases). In germline, CDR1 is SEHNR, CDR2 FQNEAQ (reference sequence). The CDR3 runs to 14 residues. V lost 2 bases to trimming and J lost 5 bases, with 12 bases between them. This CDR3 reads CASSLRTGGETQYF. The CDR3 DNA reads as TGTGCCAGCAGCTTACGAACAGGAGGGGAGACCCAGTACTTC.

This clone showed up many times. The chain recombines TRBV3-1 (or the pseudogene TRBV3-2) with TRBJ1-2; TRBD1 matches 8 bases. The ends lost 3 bases at V and 8 bases at J; junction bases unmatched: 14. The CDR3 covers 16 residues. Germline loops: CDR1 LGHDT, CDR2 YNNKEL (reference sequence). The CDR3 region has the DNA TGTGCCAGCAGCCATCGTGAGAGCAGGGGGCGAGGAGGCTACACCTTC. Protein sequence: CASSHRESRGRGGYTF.

The chain uses TRBV19 and TRBJ1-4, with 10 bases that match TRBD1. The CDR3 is made up of 17 amino acids. V trimming: 5 bases; J trimming: 5 bases; junction bases outside the gene matches: 11. Germline V gene lookup returns CDR1 LNHDA and CDR2 SQIVND (reference sequence). CDR3 region: CASSRPGQGIKNEKLFF. CDR3 DNA sequence: TGTGCCAGTAGTCGCCCGGGACAGGGGATTAAGAATGAAAAACTGTTTTTT.

This rearrangement joins TRBV28 to TRBJ2-5, with TRBD2 identical over 15 bases. V lost 6 bases, J lost 5 bases, and 7 bases stayed unmatched. Germline V gene lookup returns CDR1 MDHEN and CDR2 SYDVKM. The CDR3 has 16 amino acids. The CDR3 is CASSPGTSGGRETQYF. CDR3 DNA: TGTGCCAGCAGCCCAGGGACTAGCGGGGGGCGGGAGACCCAGTACTTC.

The rearrangement joins TRBV6-1 to TRBJ2-1; D is possibly TRBD2 (6 bases). Per germline, CDR1 MNHNS and CDR2 SASEGT. The CDR3 is 16 amino acids. V was cut by 2 bases and J by 6 bases, with 17 bases left in between. The CDR3 region has the DNA TGTGCCAGCAGTGAACAGGACGGGAGAATCGGCAATGAGCAGTTCTTC. It yields the protein CASSEQDGRIGNEQFF.

The rearrangement links TRBV6-6 to TRBJ2-3, with 12 bases that match TRBD2. The CDR3 sequence is 16 residues long. Trimming took 7 bases from V and 2 from J; bases not matched to a gene: 7. The germline gives CDR1 MNHNY, CDR2 SVGAGI (reference sequence). The CDR3 nucleotides read TGTGCCAGCATGAAGCTAGCGGGGGGGATCACAGATACGCAGTATTTT. Its translation is CASMKLAGGITDTQYF.

V is TRBV19 and J is TRBJ1-5, with 9 bases lining up with TRBD1. This CDR3 comprises 13 residues. CDR1 is LNHDA, CDR2 SQIVND, per germline (reference sequence). V was pared by 3 bases and J by 9 bases, with 3 bases of the junction left unmatched. The CDR3 loop is CASSMTGGSPQHF. The CDR3 region has the DNA TGTGCCAGTAGTATGACAGGGGGTTCGCCCCAGCATTTT.

The chain links TRBV18 to TRBJ2-6; weak D call: TRBD1 (5 bases). V was trimmed by 3 bases and J by 4 bases, leaving 10 bases between them. The germline CDR1 and CDR2 sequences are KGHSH and LQKENI. The CDR3 spans 15 residues. The CDR3 loop reads CASSPTVSGANVLTF. DNA for the CDR3: TGTGCCAGCTCACCGACAGTCTCCGGGGCCAACGTCCTGACTTTC.